The entry that follows covers one T cell receptor (beta chain) sequence. Its cognate antigen is unknown. Sequence data for DNA of cultured CD4+ T cells were generated by the Oncomine TCR Beta short-read assay. Via MiXCR, TCRdb re-called the PCR reads, giving one row per CDR3 protein. The sample carries around 20,000 distinct CDR3 sequences, just under 45% recorded once. The data stem from a study of vaccination and CD4 T cells after COVID-19. As to treatment: approximately 11-day PBMC culture with coronavirus spike peptide pools or control peptides (ViraFEST assay). The sample taken for sequencing was CD4+ T cells from blood, cultured in vitro. The receptor comes from a human donor who had recovered from COVID-19.

CDR3 loop: CASSAGGAETQYF. The CDR3 region has the DNA TGTGCCAGCAGCGCGGGGGGGGCTGAGACCCAGTACTTC. The J gene is TRBJ2-5, the V gene TRBV7-6, with 9 bases fitting TRBD2. The germline gives CDR1 SGHVS, CDR2 FNYEAQ. There are 13 residues in the CDR3. V lost 5 bases and J lost 5; bases outside the gene matches: 3.